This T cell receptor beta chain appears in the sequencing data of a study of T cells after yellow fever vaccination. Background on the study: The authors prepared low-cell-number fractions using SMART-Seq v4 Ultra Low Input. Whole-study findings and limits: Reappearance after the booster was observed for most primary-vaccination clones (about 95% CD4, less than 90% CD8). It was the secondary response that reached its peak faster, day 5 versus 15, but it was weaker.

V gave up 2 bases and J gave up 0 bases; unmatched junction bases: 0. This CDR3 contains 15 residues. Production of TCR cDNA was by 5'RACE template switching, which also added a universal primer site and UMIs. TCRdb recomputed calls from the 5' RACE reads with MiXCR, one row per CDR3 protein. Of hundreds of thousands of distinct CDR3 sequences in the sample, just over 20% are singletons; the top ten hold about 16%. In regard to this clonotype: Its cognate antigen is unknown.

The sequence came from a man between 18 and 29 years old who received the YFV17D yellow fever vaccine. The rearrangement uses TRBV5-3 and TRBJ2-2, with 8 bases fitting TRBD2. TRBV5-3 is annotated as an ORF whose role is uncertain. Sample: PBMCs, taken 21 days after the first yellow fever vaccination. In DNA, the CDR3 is TGTGCCAGAAGCTTAGCGGGGGCGAACACCGGGGAGCTGTTTTTT. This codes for CARSLAGANTGELFF.